These T cell receptor beta chains were read from a single sample in a study of blood T cell repertoires in COVID-19. TCRdb keeps only in-frame clones here, not all; method: immunoSEQ multiplex PCR. The table lists around 100,000 clones, around nine tenths of them singletons. The sample consisted of peripheral blood. These receptors were collected from a human donor in a cohort sampled during active COVID-19. Both conserved end residues are part of each CDR3. A D gene is named only where the DNA matches it firmly. Expanded clones are given a class, and other clones once, few, many or no size at all.

TRBD2	once	TRBV9	TRBJ2-5	CASKAGGRTEETQYF	TGTGCCAGCAAAGCGGGCGGGAGGACCGAAGAGACCCAGTACTTC
TRBD1	NA	TRBV7-9	TRBJ1-2	CASSQTTLGTGGARGYTF	TGTGCCAGCAGCCAAACAACTCTCGGGACAGGGGGCGCGCGGGGCTACACCTTC
NA	NA	TRBV9	TRBJ2-1	CASSPTPSSYNEQFF	TGTGCCAGCAGCCCCACACCTAGCTCCTACAATGAGCAGTTCTTC
TRBD2	few	TRBV27	TRBJ2-7	CASSPGTFWERERRYEQYF	TGTGCCAGCAGTCCGGGGACTTTTTGGGAGCGGGAGCGTAGATACGAGCAGTACTTC
TRBD2	NA	TRBV19	TRBJ2-5	CASSIHLAGVETQYF	TGTGCCAGTAGTATTCACCTAGCGGGAGTGGAGACCCAGTACTTC
NA	NA	TRBV30	TRBJ1-4	CAWSKFFADGAHNEKLFF	TGTGCCTGGAGTAAGTTTTTCGCAGATGGAGCTCATAATGAAAAACTGTTTTTT
NA	NA	TRBV9	TRBJ2-3	CASSVGSASTDTQYF	TGTGCCAGCAGCGTAGGGAGCGCAAGCACAGATACGCAGTATTTT
NA	NA	TRBV9	TRBJ2-6	CASSVEGREVSGANVLTF	TGTGCCAGCAGCGTAGAGGGCAGGGAAGTTTCTGGGGCCAACGTCCTGACTTTC
NA	once	TRBV9	TRBJ1-2	CASSPRPGTHVGGYTF	TGTGCCAGCAGCCCTCGACCCGGGACTCACGTAGGAGGCTACACCTTC
TRBD2	once	TRBV3-1/TRBV3-2	TRBJ2-1	CASSQALAGVGNEQFF	TGTGCCAGCAGCCAAGCACTAGCGGGAGTTGGTAATGAGCAGTTCTTC
TRBD2	NA	TRBV30	TRBJ2-3	CAWRGSGRGPDTQYF	TGTGCCTGGAGAGGAAGCGGGAGGGGACCAGATACGCAGTATTTT
NA	NA	TRBV5-1	TRBJ2-5	CASRPTGGRETQYF	TGCGCCAGCCGCCCTACGGGGGGCCGGGAGACCCAGTACTTC
TRBD2	NA	TRBV2	TRBJ2-1	CASSVISGIYNEQFF	TGTGCCAGCAGTGTCATTAGCGGGATTTACAATGAGCAGTTCTTC
TRBD1	NA	TRBV7-9	TRBJ1-1	CASSQGGWATEAFF	TGTGCCAGCAGCCAAGGGGGCTGGGCCACTGAAGCTTTCTTT
TRBD1	NA	TRBV28	TRBJ1-2	CASSFHRGRQGFNYGYTF	TGTGCCAGCAGTTTCCACCGGGGGAGACAGGGCTTTAACTATGGCTACACCTTC
TRBD1	NA	TRBV19	TRBJ2-1	CASSPSIPGGGINEQFF	TGTGCCAGTAGTCCATCAATTCCAGGGGGCGGTATCAATGAGCAGTTCTTC
NA	NA	TRBV7-2	TRBJ2-4	CASSPDRSNWAQYF	TGTGCCAGCAGCCCCGACAGAAGTAATTGGGCTCAGTACTTC
TRBD1	NA	TRBV18	TRBJ1-5	CASSPIRPDRAGSNQPQHF	TGTGCCAGCTCACCCATCCGTCCTGACAGGGCGGGTAGCAATCAGCCCCAGCATTTT
NA	NA	TRBV6-5	TRBJ1-2	CASSYGEAGNYGYTF	TGTGCCAGCAGTTACGGCGAGGCAGGGAACTATGGCTACACCTTC
NA	NA	TRBV5-6	TRBJ2-3	CASSFGESTDTQYF	TGTGCCAGCAGCTTCGGGGAAAGCACAGATACGCAGTATTTT
TRBD2	NA	TRBV7-8	TRBJ2-1	CASSLGGLAGSRSDEQFF	TGTGCCAGCAGCTTAGGGGGGCTAGCGGGAAGTCGGTCCGATGAGCAGTTCTTC
NA	NA	TRBV15	TRBJ1-3	CATSRRETGNTIYF	TGTGCCACCAGCAGGCGGGAAACTGGAAACACCATATATTTT
TRBD2	NA	TRBV27	TRBJ2-1	CASSLVTSGSNEQFF	TGTGCCAGCAGTTTGGTGACTAGCGGGAGTAATGAGCAGTTCTTC
TRBD2	NA	TRBV19	TRBJ2-3	CASSGLAAGTDTQYF	TGTGCCAGTAGTGGACTAGCGGCTGGCACAGATACGCAGTATTTT
NA	NA	TRBV6-5	TRBJ2-3	CASRLYSLTDTQYF	TGTGCCAGCAGACTTTACAGCCTCACAGATACGCAGTATTTT
TRBD1	NA	TRBV23-1	TRBJ1-3	CASSHAGGGNTIYF	TGCGCCAGCAGTCACGCAGGGGGTGGAAACACCATATATTTT
NA	NA	TRBV19	TRBJ2-7	CASSIEGIQYF	TGTGCCAGTAGTATAGAGGGCATCCAGTACTTC
TRBD1	NA	TRBV28	TRBJ2-1	CASEVRTGMDEQFF	TGTGCCAGCGAGGTCAGGACAGGGATGGATGAGCAGTTCTTC